This TCR beta chain came from a study of spatial heterogeneity in lung cancer. General study findings and limits: Tumors with more nonsynonymous mutations had more expanded intratumoral alpha and beta TCRs.

The CDR3 is made up of 14 amino acids. The V end was cut by 3 bases, the J end by 4 bases, with 12 bases between. Per the germline V gene, CDR1 is MNHEY and CDR2 is SVGAGI. Sample share makes this clonotype medium-sized. As yet, its antigen is unknown. TCRdb re-derived calls from the 5' RACE reads in MiXCR, one entry per CDR3 protein. Here the sample spans 4,800 or so distinct CDR3 sequences, more than 7.5% being singletons. The time point denotes: sample taken at primary tumor resection. Unsorted tumor, nontumor lung tissue or cryopreserved PBMC supplied the whole RNA. This clonotype originated in a female donor with early-stage non-small cell lung cancer. The sequences come from lung tumor tissue, collected at surgery. The J gene is TRBJ2-5, the V gene TRBV6-5; D is perhaps TRBD1 or TRBD2 (7 bases each). This CDR3 reads CASSYGRGLETQYF. CDR3 sequence (DNA): TGTGCCAGCAGTTATGGGAGGGGGCTAGAGACCCAGTACTTC.